What follows is one T cell receptor (beta chain) and its context. This entry belongs to a study of T-cell reconstitution after alpha-beta-depleted transplantation in children. Unique molecular identifiers were used in preparing the TCRbeta library. MiXCR, run by TCRdb on the PCR reads, gives a single entry per CDR3 protein. The sample yields a few hundred thousand distinct CDR3 sequences, over 9% seen once. This specimen was PBMCs from the stem cell graft donor, taken from the stem cell graft. This clonotype was sampled from a human donor who donated a stem cell graft to a child with acute lymphoblastic leukemia.

CDR3 amino acids: CASMSGQGYGELFF. CDR3 DNA: TGTGCCAGTATGAGCGGACAGGGGTACGGGGAGCTGTTTTTT. The chain has TRBV19 and TRBJ2-2; TRBD1 matches 9 bases. V shed 7 bases, J shed 7 bases, and the junction held 7 bases outside the gene matches. The CDR3 sequence is 14 residues long. Per germline, CDR1 LNHDA and CDR2 SQIVND (reference sequence).